A selection of T cell receptor beta chains follows, all from one sample in a study of beta chain features in type 1 diabetes. TCRdb's table, derived via immunoSEQ multiplex PCR, lists solely in-frame clones and lacks some. The data show around 300,000 clones, roughly 11% seen once. The sequenced sample consisted of naive CD4+ T cells from blood. The receptors stem from a woman in her 30s in good health. Both conserved end residues are part of each CDR3. The D gene is left open where the match is weak. Clone size appears in some rows only: once, few, many, or a class for an expanded clone.

NA	TRBD2	TRBV19	TRBJ2-1	CASSIQREGYEQFF	TGTGCCAGTAGTATACAACGGGAGGGCTATGAGCAGTTCTTC
few	NA	TRBV7-9	TRBJ2-7	CASSLARPGSSYEQYF	TGTGCCAGCAGCTTAGCACGGCCCGGGTCATCCTACGAGCAGTACTTC
NA	NA	TRBV28	TRBJ2-1	CASVGPGDEQFF	TGTGCCAGCGTTGGGCCCGGCGATGAGCAGTTCTTC
few	TRBD1	TRBV7-9	TRBJ2-1	CASSQGQDLYNEQFF	TGTGCCAGCAGCCAGGGACAGGACCTGTACAATGAGCAGTTCTTC
few	NA	TRBV5-1	TRBJ1-4	CASSYSQVKEKLFF	TGCGCCAGCAGCTACTCACAGGTCAAAGAAAAACTGTTTTTT
few	NA	TRBV7-2	TRBJ2-5	CAQLPGTQETQYF	TGTGCCCAATTGCCGGGTACCCAAGAGACCCAGTACTTC
few	TRBD1	TRBV19	TRBJ1-5	CASSIVSGGNNQPQHF	TGTGCCAGTAGTATTGTGTCAGGGGGAAACAATCAGCCCCAGCATTTT
few	NA	TRBV7-7	TRBJ2-5	CASSLGGRETQYF	TGTGCTAGCAGCCTCGGAGGTCGGGAGACCCAGTACTTC
NA	TRBD1	TRBV7-3	TRBJ2-3	CASSTYGQGSDTQYF	TGTGCCAGCAGCACCTATGGACAGGGTTCAGATACGCAGTATTTT
NA	NA	TRBV5-1	TRBJ2-2	CASSHPTGNTGELFF	TGCGCCAGCAGCCATCCGACAGGGAACACCGGGGAGCTGTTTTTT
NA	TRBD2	TRBV11-1	TRBJ2-2	CASSVTSGSTGELFF	TGTGCCAGCAGCGTGACTAGCGGGAGCACCGGGGAGCTGTTTTTT
NA	TRBD2	TRBV9	TRBJ2-2	CASSPSGRAIAGELFF	TGTGCCAGCAGCCCTAGCGGGAGGGCGATCGCCGGGGAGCTGTTTTTT
few	NA	TRBV15	TRBJ2-3	CATSRDRDTQYF	TGTGCCACCAGCAGAGATCGAGATACGCAGTATTTT
NA	NA	TRBV7-9	TRBJ2-7	CASSLGGVRQYF	TGTGCCAGCAGCTTAGGGGGAGTAAGGCAGTACTTC
NA	NA	TRBV7-2	TRBJ2-3	CASIKLSPPLDTQYF	TGTGCCAGCATCAAACTGAGTCCCCCCTTAGATACGCAGTATTTT
NA	TRBD2	TRBV7-9	TRBJ2-3	CASSGGSGRDTDTQYF	TGTGCCAGCAGCGGCGGTAGCGGGAGAGACACAGATACGCAGTATTTT
few	TRBD1	TRBV7-9	TRBJ1-2	CASSGRDSSNYGYTF	TGTGCCAGCAGCGGACGGGACAGCTCTAACTATGGCTACACCTTC
few	TRBD2	TRBV4-2	TRBJ2-2	CASSQAQVAGRGGELFF	TGTGCCAGCAGCCAAGCTCAAGTAGCGGGAAGGGGCGGGGAGCTGTTTTTT
NA	NA	TRBV5-1	TRBJ1-4	CASSPGRRNEKLFF	TGCGCCAGCAGCCCTGGCCGGAGAAATGAAAAACTGTTTTTT
NA	TRBD2	TRBV29-1	TRBJ2-1	CSVETSGRFDRRNEQFF	TGCAGCGTTGAGACTAGCGGGAGATTTGATAGAAGGAATGAGCAGTTCTTC